One and the same sample provided the 4 T cell receptor beta chains below, sequenced in a study of OX40 agonist ivuxolimab in advanced cancers. Data came from immunoSEQ multiplex PCR; TCRdb stores just in-frame clones and leaves some out. The sample has 68,000 or so clones, roughly 82% seen once. Sequences were derived from CD4+ or CD8+ T cells sorted from blood, sampled in a trial of the OX40 agonist ivuxolimab. The receptor set was obtained from an adult with an advanced solid tumor such as melanoma, head and neck, liver or kidney cancer.

The rearrangement joins TRBV7-2 to TRBJ2-3; 10 bases map to TRBD1. CDR3 length equals 17 residues. Germline V gives CDR1 SGHTA, CDR2 FQGNSA. The V segment lost 1 base and the J segment 4 bases; nucleotides outside the gene matches: 8. CDR3: CASSLVPAGTGADTQYF. The CDR3 region has the DNA TGTGCCAGCAGCTTAGTCCCCGCCGGGACAGGGGCAGATACGCAGTATTTT.

J is TRBJ1-5 and V is TRBV19; no reliable D call. Germline V CDR1 and CDR2: LNHDA, SQIVND (reference sequence). The CDR3 has 12 amino acids. V was clipped by 3 bases and J by 7 bases, with 7 bases between them. The CDR3 sequence: CASSMDPQPQHF. The CDR3 DNA sequence: TGTGCCAGTAGTATGGACCCACAGCCCCAGCATTTT.

The rearrangement uses TRBV6-6 and TRBJ2-5; D is ambiguous. The CDR3 is made up of 14 amino acids. Germline CDR1 is MNHNY and CDR2 is SVGAGI (reference sequence). Trimming removed 6 bases at V and 4 bases at J, with 15 bases between. CDR3 amino acids: CASSTPPNGETQYF. CDR3 bases: TGTGCCAGCAGCACTCCCCCAAACGGAGAGACCCAGTACTTC.

J is TRBJ2-5 and V is TRBV4-2; 7 nucleotides line up with TRBD2. CDR3 length equals 14 residues. Germline values: CDR1 LGHNA, CDR2 YNFKEQ. The V and J ends lost 3 bases and 4 bases, in that order; junction bases with no gene match: 5. CDR3 DNA sequence: TGTGCCAGCAGCCACCGTTGGGGGGGAGAGACCCAGTACTTC. This encodes CASSHRWGGETQYF.